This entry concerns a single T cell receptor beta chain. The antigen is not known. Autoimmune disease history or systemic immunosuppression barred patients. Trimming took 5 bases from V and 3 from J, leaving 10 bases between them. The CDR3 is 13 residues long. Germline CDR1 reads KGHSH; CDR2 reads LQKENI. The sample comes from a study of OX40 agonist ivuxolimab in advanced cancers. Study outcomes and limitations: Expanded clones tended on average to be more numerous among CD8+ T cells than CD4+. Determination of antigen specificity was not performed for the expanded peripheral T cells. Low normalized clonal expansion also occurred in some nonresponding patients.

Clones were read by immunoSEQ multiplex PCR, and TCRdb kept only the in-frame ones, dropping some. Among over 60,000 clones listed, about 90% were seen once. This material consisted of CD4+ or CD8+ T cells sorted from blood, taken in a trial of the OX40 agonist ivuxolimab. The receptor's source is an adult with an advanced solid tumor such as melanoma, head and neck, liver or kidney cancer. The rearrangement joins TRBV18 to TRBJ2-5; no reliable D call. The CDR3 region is CASSSNSEETQYF. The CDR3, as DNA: TGTGCCAGCTCATCTAACAGCGAAGAGACCCAGTACTTC.